These 12 T cell receptor beta chains originate from one sample sequenced in a study of beta chain features in type 1 diabetes. General study findings and limits: In every one of the four CD4+ subsets, TCRB CDR3s were moderately but significantly shorter in Type 1 diabetes patients.

cDNA synthesis used the whole RNA isolate, giving expressed TCRB sequences. Here immunoSEQ multiplex PCR was the method, and the copy in TCRdb shows in-frame clones only, minus some. The sample has 600,000 to 700,000 clones; over 10% are singletons. No antigen has been identified for these receptors. Material: naive CD4+ T cells from blood. Receptor source: a young man with type 1 diabetes.

The chain joins TRBV30 to TRBJ2-7; possibly TRBD1 for D (5 bases). V lost 4 bases to trimming and J lost 8 bases, with 12 bases between them. The CDR3 extends over 11 amino acids. Germline lookup yields CDR1 GTSNPN and CDR2 SVGIG (reference sequence). CDR3 bases: TGTGCCTGGATGGGGCTTACCCAGCAGTACTTC. Translating it yields CAWMGLTQQYF.

CDR3 nucleotide sequence: TGTGCCAGCTCAAGTGACAGGGGATCAACTAATGAAAAACTGTTTTTT. Translating it yields CASSSDRGSTNEKLFF. The V call is TRBV18, the J call TRBJ1-4, with 8 bases aligning to TRBD1. The trim removed 5 bases at V and 0 bases at J, leaving 5 bases unmatched. The CDR3 covers 16 residues. In germline, CDR1 is KGHSH, CDR2 LQKENI. Looking up the rest from reference TRBV18 and TRBJ1-4 gives the full variable domain: NAGVMQNPRHLVRRRGQEARLRCSPMKGHSHVYWYRQLPEEGLKFMVYLQKENIIDESGMPKERFSAEFPKEGPSILRIQQVVRGDSAAYFCASSSDRGSTNEKLFFGSGTQLSVL.

The chain employs TRBV15 and TRBJ2-5; D is ambiguous. Between the trimmed V and J ends, which lost 0 bases and 1 base, there was a span of 9 bases. The CDR3 spans 15 residues. From germline, CDR1 is LNHNV and CDR2 YYDKDF (reference sequence). The CDR3 here is CATSRDPRSQETQYF. In DNA form, the CDR3 reads TGTGCCACCAGCAGAGACCCCCGTTCCCAAGAGACCCAGTACTTC.

V is TRBV6-5 and J is TRBJ2-7; tentatively, D is TRBD1 (5 bases). This CDR3 spans 15 amino acids. V shed 2 bases and J shed 0 bases, with 11 bases lying between them. Germline values: CDR1 MNHEY, CDR2 SVGAGI. CDR3 residues: CASSYGAASSYEQYF. CDR3 nucleotide sequence: TGTGCCAGCAGTTACGGGGCGGCTAGCTCCTACGAGCAGTACTTC.

In this sample, this clone turned up a few times. This chain connects TRBV10-3 to TRBJ2-4; D gene unclear. The CDR3 extends over 14 amino acids. V was shortened by 2 bases and J by 0 bases, with 5 bases between the two germline ends. CDR1 is ENHRY and CDR2 is SYGVKD in the germline V gene. The CDR3: CAISEGLAKNIQYF. CDR3 coding DNA: TGTGCCATCAGTGAGGGGCTAGCCAAAAACATTCAGTACTTC.

This chain uses TRBV2 with TRBJ2-1, with TRBD1 as a possible D gene (6 bases). The length of the CDR3 is 13 residues. The ends were cut back, 1 base at V and 5 bases at J, with 6 bases in the middle. CDR1 is SNHLY and CDR2 is FYNNEI in the germline V gene. The DNA for the CDR3 is TGTGCCAGCAGTGAAGACAGGGACAATGAGCAGTTCTTC. Protein: CASSEDRDNEQFF. Full variable domain (remainder filled in from reference TRBV2 and TRBJ2-1): EPEVTQTPSHQVTQMGQEVILRCVPISNHLYFYWYRQILGQKVEFLVSFYNNEISEKSEIFDDQFSVERPDGSNFTLKIRSTKLEDSAMYFCASSEDRDNEQFFGPGTRLTVL.

Here the CDR3 reads CASSPQPGTGENEQFF. In DNA, the CDR3 is TGTGCCAGCTCACCCCAACCCGGGACAGGGGAGAATGAGCAGTTCTTC. The rearrangement links TRBV18 to TRBJ2-1; 10 bases are a match to TRBD1. Germline V gene lookup returns CDR1 KGHSH and CDR2 LQKENI. V was clipped by 3 bases and J by 7 bases; unmatched bases: 9. The CDR3 is made up of 16 amino acids.

This chain uses TRBV29-1 with TRBJ1-1; no clear D. CDR3 length: 10 amino acids. V lost 0 bases to trimming and J lost 11 bases, with 7 bases between them. Germline V gene data show CDR1 as SQVTM and CDR2 as ANQGSEA. Here the CDR3 DNA reads TGCAGCGTTGAAGATGCCGGGGCTTTCTTT. It yields the protein CSVEDAGAFF.

The chain links TRBV4-1 to TRBJ1-4; tentatively, D is TRBD1 (5 bases). Germline V gene lookup returns CDR1 MGHRA and CDR2 YSYEKL. The V end was cut by 1 base, the J end by 4 bases, with 13 bases between. This CDR3 is built from 16 residues. The CDR3 sequence is CASSQVPGPFNEKLFF. DNA for the CDR3: TGCGCCAGCAGCCAAGTCCCGGGACCGTTTAATGAAAAACTGTTTTTT.

This clone was seen only a few times. V and J are TRBV7-9 and TRBJ1-1, with D unresolved. The germline V gene has CDR1 SEHNR and CDR2 FQNEAQ (reference sequence). Trimming cost V 0 bases and J 0 bases, with 5 bases left between them. The CDR3 extends over 14 amino acids. The CDR3 loop is CASSLAAVNTEAFF. In nucleotides, the CDR3 is TGTGCCAGCAGCTTAGCGGCAGTGAACACTGAAGCTTTCTTT. Complete variable domain (other parts from reference TRBV7-9 and TRBJ1-1): DTGVSQNPRHKITKRGQNVTFRCDPISEHNRLYWYRQTLGQGPEFLTYFQNEAQLEKSRLLSDRFSAERPKGSFSTLEIQRTEQGDSAMYLCASSLAAVNTEAFFGQGTRLTVV.

The chain joins TRBV10-3 to TRBJ1-2; D is possibly TRBD1 (5 bases). Looked up from germline, CDR1 is ENHRY and CDR2 is SYGVKD. Trimming removed 7 bases from V and 0 bases from J, with 12 bases in between. This CDR3 is built from 14 residues. Written as DNA, the CDR3 is TGTGCCATCACTTGGGACGGGGCTAACTATGGCTACACCTTC. Amino acid sequence: CAITWDGANYGYTF.

In this sample, this clone turned up a few times. The V and J genes are TRBV7-9 and TRBJ1-2; no definite D call. CDR1 SEHNR and CDR2 FQNEAQ come from the germline V gene (reference sequence). Trimming removed 3 bases at V and 8 bases at J, with 13 bases between. The CDR3 loop spans 13 amino acids. CDR3 in amino acids: CASSFSAVGGYTF. CDR3 bases: TGTGCCAGCAGCTTTAGCGCGGTAGGGGGCTACACCTTC.